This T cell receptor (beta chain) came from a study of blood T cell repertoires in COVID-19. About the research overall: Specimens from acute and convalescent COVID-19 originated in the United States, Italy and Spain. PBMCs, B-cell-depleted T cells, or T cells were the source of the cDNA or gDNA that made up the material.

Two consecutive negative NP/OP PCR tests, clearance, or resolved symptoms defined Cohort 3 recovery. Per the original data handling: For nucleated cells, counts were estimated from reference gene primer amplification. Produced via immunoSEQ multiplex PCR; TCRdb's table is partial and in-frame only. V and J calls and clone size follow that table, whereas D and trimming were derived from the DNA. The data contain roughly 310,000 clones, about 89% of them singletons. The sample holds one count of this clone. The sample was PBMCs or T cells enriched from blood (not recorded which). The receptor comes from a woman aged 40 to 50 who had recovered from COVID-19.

The CDR3 loop reads CATSRVDRGGGGYTF. The CDR3 nucleotides read TGTGCCACCAGCAGGGTGGACAGGGGGGGAGGTGGCTACACCTTC. The V call is TRBV15, the J call TRBJ1-2; 10 bases fit TRBD1. J gave up 7 bases and V 3 bases, and 8 bases lay outside the gene matches. The CDR3 spans 15 residues. Germline CDR1 and CDR2: LNHNV and YYDKDF (reference sequence). The entire variable domain, with the rest obtained from reference TRBV15 and TRBJ1-2, is as follows: DAMVIQNPRYQVTQFGKPVTLSCSQTLNHNVMYWYQQKSSQAPKLLFHYYDKDFNNEADTPDNFQSRRPNTSFCFLDIRSPGLGDTAMYLCATSRVDRGGGGYTFGSGTRLTVV.